Listed here are 25 T cell receptor beta chains from one sample, sequenced in a study of T cell repertoires in cytomegalovirus infection. MiXCR, applied by TCRdb to the reads, yields one record per CDR3 protein. The sample has around 450,000 distinct CDR3 sequences, approximately 31% seen once. The sample was PBMCs. The receptors stem from a human donor in good health (CMV status not recorded). Some clones in this sample may be carry-over from other donors' samples.

A note on this clonotype: A much more abundant neighbour one base away suggests this may be a read error. V usage is TRBV7-2 and J usage is TRBJ1-2; a weak D match, TRBD1 (5 bases). Germline CDR1 reads SGHTA; CDR2 reads FQGNSA. This CDR3 is built from 13 residues. The CDR3 sequence is CSSSLTALYGYTF. The DNA for the CDR3 is TGTTCCAGCAGCTTGACAGCTCTCTATGGCTACACCTTC.

The chain recombines TRBV7-3 with TRBJ2-5; a weak D match, TRBD1 (6 bases). CDR3 length equals 15 residues. The V gene lost 2 bases and the J gene lost 3 bases, with 13 bases spanning the gap. Germline V CDR1 and CDR2: SGHTA, FQGTGA. The CDR3 spells CASSLSGTNKETQYF. DNA for the CDR3: TGTGCCAGCAGCTTATCTGGGACAAATAAAGAGACCCAGTACTTC.

This clonotype was found a few times. The chain recombines TRBV7-3 with TRBJ1-2; 10 bases are shared with TRBD1. CDR1 is SGHTA, CDR2 FQGTGA, per germline. This CDR3 is 13 amino acids long. Trimming at V came to 5 bases and at J to 7 bases, leaving 4 bases not matched to a gene. The CDR3 region is CASSQTGGFGYTF. In nucleotides, the CDR3 is TGTGCCAGCAGCCAGACAGGGGGCTTTGGCTACACCTTC.

The chain employs TRBV11-2 and TRBJ1-1; D unclear. This CDR3 is built from 15 residues. CDR1 and CDR2 (germline): SGHAT, FQNNGV. The ends were cut back, 1 base at V and 3 bases at J, with 12 bases in the middle. The CDR3 DNA reads as TGTGCCAGCAGCTTAGGACCTCGTTCGTACACTGAAGCTTTCTTT. This gives the protein CASSLGPRSYTEAFF.

As concerns this clonotype: A read error may be the cause here, since a much bigger clone is one base away. V gene TRBV27 combines with J gene TRBJ1-3; D not resolved. Trimming pared 5 bases from V and 2 bases from J, leaving 13 bases between. CDR1 is MNHEY, CDR2 SMNVEV, per germline (reference sequence). The CDR3 length is 15 residues. The CDR3 sequence: CASSARGEAGNTIYF. For the CDR3, the DNA is TGTGCCAGCAGTGCGCGAGGAGAGGCTGGAAACACCATATATTTT.

Details on this clonotype: A read error is possible here, since a much larger clone lies one base away. The conserved closing phenylalanine or tryptophan is absent in this CDR3, likely reflecting a read error. The chain links TRBV7-2 to TRBJ1-2; D is unclear. The germline V gene has CDR1 SGHTA and CDR2 FQGNSA. The CDR3 runs 14 residues. Trimming pared 5 bases from V and 8 bases from J, leaving 18 bases between. CDR3 sequence reads: CASSPGPPAGGYTL. CDR3 nucleotide sequence: TGTGCCAGCAGCCCCGGACCTCCCGCGGGCGGCTACACCTTA.

This clonotype showed up just once. J is TRBJ1-1 and V is TRBV29-1; the D is unclear. The CDR3 is made up of 15 amino acids. Trimming shortened V by 7 bases and J by 6 bases, and 24 bases separated the two germline ends. Germline V gene lookup returns CDR1 SQVTM and CDR2 ANQGSEA. CDR3 sequence (DNA): TGCAGCGCAGGAAACTATAGGTTAGAACAATCTGAAGCTTTCTTT. Its protein is CSAGNYRLEQSEAFF.

The sample holds a few counts of this clonotype. The V call is TRBV9, the J call TRBJ2-6; D gene uncertain. Germline V gives CDR1 SGDLS, CDR2 YYNGEE. The CDR3 spans 15 residues. The V and J ends lost 3 bases and 4 bases respectively, with 11 bases between them. The CDR3 DNA reads TGTGCCAGCAGCGAAGGAACTCTGGGGGCCAACGTCCTGACTTTC. The encoded protein is CASSEGTLGANVLTF.

This clonotype was observed a few times. The chain couples TRBV20-1 to TRBJ2-7, with D perhaps matching TRBD1 or TRBD2 (6 bases each). Trimming took 7 bases from V and 2 from J, leaving 24 bases between them. Germline V gene sequence: CDR1 DFQATT, CDR2 SNEGSKA (reference sequence). This CDR3 has 16 amino acids. CDR3 in DNA: TGCAGTGTTTACGCCCGCCCGGCTGGGGGGCCCTACGAGCAGTACTTC. Its protein is CSVYARPAGGPYEQYF.

Only a few counts were recorded for this clonotype. This chain connects TRBV28 to TRBJ1-5; 7 bases are a match to TRBD1. Germline CDR1 and CDR2: MDHEN and SYDVKM. The CDR3 is made up of 18 amino acids. V trimming: 6 bases; J trimming: 0 bases; junction bases outside the gene matches: 14. The CDR3 nucleotides are TGTGCCAGCAGCCCTAGACAGGGCCGGCGGTATAGCAATCAGCCCCAGCATTTT. Its protein is CASSPRQGRRYSNQPQHF. Full variable domain (rest looked up from reference TRBV28 and TRBJ1-5): DVKVTQSSRYLVKRTGEKVFLECVQDMDHENMFWYRQDPGLGLRLIYFSYDVKMKEKGDIPEGYSVSREKKERFSLILESASTNQTSMYLCASSPRQGRRYSNQPQHFGDGTRLSIL.

This clonotype was seen more than once but under ten times. The chain combines TRBV7-9 with TRBJ1-5; weak D call: TRBD1 (6 bases). The CDR3 covers 17 residues. Germline CDR1 and CDR2: SEHNR and FQNEAQ (reference sequence). The ends were cut back, 3 bases at V and 5 bases at J, with 20 bases in the middle. The CDR3 DNA reads TGTGCCAGCAGCTTGGTTGGGGAGGGTAGGGGGGATCAGCCCCAGCATTTT. As protein: CASSLVGEGRGDQPQHF.

Comment on this clonotype: One end of the junction varies from germline; a read error may be responsible. In DNA form, the CDR3 reads TGTGCCGGGTGTCAGGGGTTGAACACTGAAGCTTACTTT. Residues: CAGCQGLNTEAYF. This chain connects TRBV6-1 to TRBJ1-1; a possible D gene is TRBD1 (6 bases). The germline V gene encodes CDR1 MNHNS and CDR2 SASEGT. There are 13 residues in the CDR3.

The gene calls are TRBV27 and TRBJ1-4; possible D gene TRBD1, 6 bases. The CDR3 runs to 15 residues. Germline V CDR1 and CDR2: MNHEY, SMNVEV (reference sequence). V lost 6 bases to trimming and J lost 3 bases, with 14 bases between them. CDR3 sequence (DNA): TGTGCCAGCAGGGGTACAGGGATAGCTAATGAAAAACTGTTTTTT. Its protein is CASRGTGIANEKLFF.

Concerning this clonotype itself: Mismatch with germline at one junction end may stem from a read error. V gene TRBV13 combines with J gene TRBJ1-6; D possibly corresponds to TRBD1 (6 bases). The CDR3 is made up of 15 amino acids. Germline assignment: CDR1 PRHDT and CDR2 FYEKMQ (reference sequence). CDR3 in amino acids: CASSRDNPDYSPPHF. In nucleotides, the CDR3 is TGCGCCAGCAGCCGGGACAACCCGGATTATTCACCCCCCCACTTT.

This clonotype has more than one count but fewer than ten. The CDR3 sequence: CASSYPGRMNTGELFF. CDR3 DNA sequence: TGTGCCAGCAGTTACCCGGGACGGATGAACACCGGGGAGCTGTTTTTT. The chain uses TRBV6-6 and TRBJ2-2, with D perhaps given as TRBD1 or TRBD2 (5 bases each). Per germline, CDR1 MNHNY and CDR2 SVGAGI (reference sequence). CDR3 size: 16 residues. Trimming shortened V by 2 bases and J by 1 base, and 11 bases separated the two germline ends.

With respect to this clonotype: The CDR3 does not close with the conserved phenylalanine or tryptophan, likely indicating a read error. The V call is TRBV6-5, the J call TRBJ2-1; D is unresolved. Germline loops: CDR1 MNHEY, CDR2 SVGAGI. Trimming removed 4 bases at V and 4 bases at J, with 5 bases between. This CDR3 has 12 amino acids. DNA of the CDR3: TGTGCCAGCAGTTTAGGGTACAATGAGCAGTTCTTA. Translation gives CASSLGYNEQFL.

V usage is TRBV15 and J usage is TRBJ2-3; D is ambiguous. The V gene lost 5 bases and the J gene lost 2 bases, with 5 bases spanning the gap. Germline V gives CDR1 LNHNV, CDR2 YYDKDF (reference sequence). This CDR3 has 12 residues. The CDR3 here is CATSLHTDTQYF. The DNA of the CDR3 is TGTGCCACCAGCCTCCACACAGATACGCAGTATTTT.

Turning to this clonotype: Germline and junction disagree at one end, which may indicate a read error. The rearrangement links TRBV6-6 to TRBJ2-7; no definite D call. The CDR3 totals 14 residues. Germline V gene sequence: CDR1 MNHNY, CDR2 SVGAGI (reference sequence). The CDR3 loop is CASGKAEGSYVQYF. In DNA, the CDR3 is TGTGCCAGCGGCAAGGCGGAAGGAAGCTACGTGCAGTACTTC.

V usage is TRBV7-2 and J usage is TRBJ2-1; TRBD2 is a possible D gene (6 bases). The CDR3 consists of 15 residues. Germline lookup yields CDR1 SGHTA and CDR2 FQGNSA. V gave up 1 base and J gave up 3 bases, with 10 bases separating them. CDR3 DNA: TGTGCCAGCAGCTTAGTGGGGGACTTCTACAATGAGCAGTTCTTC. This translates into CASSLVGDFYNEQFF.

The sample holds many counts of this clonotype. This chain joins TRBV28 and TRBJ2-1, with 14 bases matching TRBD2. Germline values: CDR1 MDHEN, CDR2 SYDVKM. The CDR3 extends over 13 amino acids. V gave up 5 bases and J gave up 12 bases; unmatched junction bases: 3. DNA for the CDR3: TGTGCCAGCAGTCCTGGACTAGCGGGGGGGCAGTTCTTC. It is translated as CASSPGLAGGQFF.

This sequence joins TRBV12-3 or TRBV12-4 and TRBJ2-1; 10 bases match TRBD1. J lost 7 bases, V lost 6 bases, and 6 bases had no gene match. The CDR3 totals 14 residues. The CDR3 here is CASSGTGVINEQFF. CDR3 coding DNA: TGTGCCAGCAGCGGGACAGGGGTAATTAATGAGCAGTTCTTC.

This clonotype was seen a handful of times. This chain uses TRBV4-1 with TRBJ2-1, with D possibly being TRBD1 (6 bases). Trimming removed 3 bases at V and 4 bases at J, with 13 bases between. CDR1 and CDR2 (germline): MGHRA, YSYEKL. This CDR3 spans 15 amino acids. CDR3 loop: CASSQQGREYNEQFF. CDR3 coding DNA: TGCGCCAGCAGCCAGCAGGGGCGTGAGTACAATGAGCAGTTCTTC.

This clonotype has more than one count but fewer than ten. The CDR3 bases are TGTGCCAGCGGGGCGGGGTTGATCGGGGAGCTGTTTTTT. Encoded protein: CASGAGLIGELFF. The chain joins TRBV7-2 to TRBJ2-2; weak D call: TRBD2 (6 bases). The CDR3 runs to 13 residues. Germline CDR1 is SGHTA and CDR2 is FQGNSA. With 8 bases removed from V and 7 bases from J, the gap between germline ends came to 14 bases.

Regarding this clonotype: One end of the junction is discordant with germline, which a read error may explain. The chain combines TRBV7-6 with TRBJ2-2; TRBD2 matches 9 bases. The CDR3 contains 18 residues. Germline V CDR1 and CDR2: SGHVS, FNYEAQ. CDR3 in DNA: TGTGCCAGCAGATTAGACCCTCTAGCGGGGTTACAAACCGGTGAGCTGTTTTTT. Protein: CASRLDPLAGLQTGELFF.

This clonotype was picked up a small number of times. The gene calls are TRBV11-2 and TRBJ1-3, with D possibly TRBD1 on 6 matching bases. V lost 6 bases, J lost 6 bases, and 12 bases lay in between. The germline gives CDR1 SGHAT, CDR2 FQNNGV. This CDR3 has 13 residues. The CDR3 nucleotides are TGTGCCAGCAGGGCAACAGGGTTAAACACCATATATTTT. Amino acid sequence: CASRATGLNTIYF.